These 32 T cell receptor beta chains came from one sample sequenced in a study of neurological immune-mediated disorders. TCRdb re-called the 5' RACE reads through MiXCR, storing one row per CDR3 protein. The repertoire holds 72,000 or so distinct CDR3 sequences, with roughly 17% as singletons. The sequenced sample consisted of PBMCs. These receptors were taken from a woman between 40 and 55 years old in good health.

This clonotype was observed at least ten times. This chain joins TRBV5-1 and TRBJ2-1, with TRBD2 matching over 8 bases. Germline values: CDR1 SGHRS, CDR2 YFSETQ. Germline trimming cut 2 bases from V and 3 bases from J; bases unmatched to any gene: 7. The CDR3 totals 16 residues. DNA for the CDR3: TGCGCCAGCAGCTTACGAGCGGGGGAACTCTACAATGAGCAGTTCTTC. This encodes CASSLRAGELYNEQFF.

This clonotype was counted at least ten times. This chain joins TRBV6-1 and TRBJ1-5; unclear D gene. The CDR3 is made up of 14 amino acids. Looked up from germline, CDR1 is MNHNS and CDR2 is SASEGT. Trimming took off 5 bases at V and 1 base at J, with 9 bases between the two ends. In DNA form, the CDR3 reads TGTGCCAGCAGTTCCTCTATGAGCAATCAGCCCCAGCATTTT. Protein sequence: CASSSSMSNQPQHF.

This clonotype is termed medium-sized. This sequence joins TRBV7-2 and TRBJ2-1; no definite D call. V was shortened by 2 bases and J by 4 bases, with 6 bases between the two germline ends. The CDR3 runs to 13 residues. Germline loops: CDR1 SGHTA, CDR2 FQGNSA. CDR3: CASSLSAYNEQFF. CDR3 sequence (DNA): TGTGCCAGCAGCTTAAGCGCATACAATGAGCAGTTCTTC.

This clonotype was picked up many times. The gene calls are TRBV25-1 and TRBJ1-2; TRBD1 agrees at 10 bases. This CDR3 is built from 14 residues. The germline gives CDR1 MGHDK, CDR2 SYGVNS. The trim removed 2 bases at V and 5 bases at J, leaving 2 bases unmatched. The CDR3 DNA follows: TGTGCCAGCAGTGAAAGGGGACAGGGGTATGGCTACACCTTC. This gives the protein CASSERGQGYGYTF.

In its sample, this clonotype was seen many times. The genes are TRBV5-1 and TRBJ1-1, with D perhaps TRBD1 (6 bases). Trimming cost V 0 bases and J 1 base, with 13 bases left between them. Germline values: CDR1 SGHRS, CDR2 YFSETQ. The CDR3 spans 16 residues. The CDR3: CASSLDGGQQNTEAFF. CDR3 in DNA: TGCGCCAGCAGCTTGGACGGAGGACAGCAGAACACTGAAGCTTTCTTT.

Many counts were recorded for this clonotype. V usage is TRBV5-1 and J usage is TRBJ2-2, with D maybe TRBD1 (6 bases). The CDR3 covers 16 residues. Germline V lookup: CDR1 SGHRS, CDR2 YFSETQ. The V and J ends lost 3 bases and 6 bases respectively, with 18 bases between them. CDR3 coding DNA: TGCGCCAGCAGCTCGCGGACAGCCCCTATGGCCGGGGAGCTGTTTTTT. It encodes CASSSRTAPMAGELFF.

In its sample, this clonotype was seen many times. This sequence joins TRBV19 and TRBJ2-7, with D maybe TRBD1 (6 bases). This CDR3 is 13 amino acids long. Between the trimmed V and J ends, which lost 3 bases and 6 bases, there was a span of 12 bases. Germline V gene data show CDR1 as LNHDA and CDR2 as SQIVND (reference sequence). CDR3 coding DNA: TGTGCCAGTAGTATTTTCCCAGGGGCCGAGCAGTACTTC. Protein sequence: CASSIFPGAEQYF.

This clonotype was counted many times. The chain carries TRBV18 and TRBJ2-1; weak D call: TRBD1 (5 bases). The CDR3 has 14 residues. Germline assignment: CDR1 KGHSH and CDR2 LQKENI. Deletions cut 0 bases from V and 5 bases from J, with 8 bases between. For the CDR3, the DNA is TGTGCCAGCTCACCACCGACGACAGACAATGAGCAGTTCTTC. This encodes CASSPPTTDNEQFF.

The chain has TRBV12-3 or TRBV12-4 and TRBJ2-5; D gene ambiguous. The CDR3 sequence is 12 residues long. The ends were cut back, 5 bases at V and 5 bases at J, with 9 bases in the middle. CDR3 bases: TGTGCCAGCAGTCGATACCGGGAGACCCAGTACTTC. Its protein is CASSRYRETQYF.

As regards this clonotype: A read error may explain this, as a much larger clone is one base away. This chain uses TRBV29-1 with TRBJ1-1; D is undetermined. V was shortened by 3 bases and J by 0 bases, with 2 bases between the two germline ends. Germline values: CDR1 SQVTM, CDR2 ANQGSEA. This CDR3 has 11 residues. CDR3 loop: CSVEVNTEAFF. CDR3 coding DNA: TGCAGCGTTGAGGTGAACACTGAAGCTTTCTTT.

Ten or more counts support this clonotype. The V call is TRBV5-1, the J call TRBJ2-7, with 8 bases that match TRBD2. The CDR3 spans 15 residues. Germline loops: CDR1 SGHRS, CDR2 YFSETQ. V lost 5 bases and J lost 1; bases outside the gene matches: 8. The CDR3 DNA is TGCGCCAGCAGTTTTTGGCGGGGGGAATCCTACGAGCAGTACTTC. Amino acid sequence: CASSFWRGESYEQYF.

This clonotype has at least ten counts. The chain links TRBV20-1 to TRBJ2-5; D is unresolved. From germline, CDR1 is DFQATT and CDR2 SNEGSKA (reference sequence). The ends were cut back, 3 bases at V and 5 bases at J, with 4 bases in the middle. The CDR3 contains 10 residues. CDR3 protein: CSASFETQYF. The CDR3 bases are TGCAGTGCTAGTTTCGAGACCCAGTACTTC.

This clonotype came up many times. The V gene is TRBV7-2, the J gene TRBJ1-1; TRBD1 might be the D (5 bases). V was trimmed by 5 bases and J by 8 bases, leaving 12 bases between them. This CDR3 is built from 12 residues. Germline V CDR1 and CDR2: SGHTA, FQGNSA. CDR3 coding DNA: TGTGCCAGCAGCCGGGACCGCATAGAAGCTTTCTTT. This codes for CASSRDRIEAFF.

This clonotype has ten or more counts. The chain couples TRBV5-5 to TRBJ2-2; perhaps TRBD1 as D (6 bases). The ends were cut back, 4 bases at V and 4 bases at J, with 17 bases in the middle. In germline, CDR1 is SGHKS, CDR2 YYEKEE (reference sequence). CDR3 length: 16 amino acids. The CDR3 protein is CASSIKDRRSTGELFF. The CDR3 DNA reads TGTGCCAGCAGCATTAAAGACAGGCGGTCCACCGGGGAGCTGTTTTTT.

The DNA of the CDR3 is TGCGCCAGCAGGGCGGGACTAGCGACGAATGAGCAGTTCTTC. Translated, it gives CASRAGLATNEQFF. The chain is built from TRBV10-2 and TRBJ2-1, with 10 bases lining up with TRBD2. V lost 6 bases and J lost 7; bases outside the gene matches: 6. CDR1 is WSHSY, CDR2 SAAADI, per germline. The CDR3 runs 14 residues.

The sample holds many counts of this clonotype. The V call is TRBV12-3 or TRBV12-4, the J call TRBJ1-2; perhaps TRBD1 as D (5 bases). Deletions cut 5 bases from V and 3 bases from J, with 7 bases between. The CDR3 consists of 12 residues. The CDR3 spells CASSLTDYGYTF. CDR3 bases: TGTGCCAGCAGTCTGACAGACTATGGCTACACCTTC.

The chain links TRBV10-3 to TRBJ2-2, with D perhaps TRBD1 or TRBD2 (5 bases each). The CDR3 consists of 17 residues. CDR1 is ENHRY, CDR2 SYGVKD, per germline. V shed 7 bases and J shed 2 bases, with 20 bases lying between them. For the CDR3, the DNA is TGTGCCATCACTAGGGACGGTACTGCCACAAACACCGGGGAGCTGTTTTTT. This translates into CAITRDGTATNTGELFF.

Concerning this clonotype: The final CDR3 position lacks the conserved phenylalanine or tryptophan, pointing to a likely read error. This sequence joins TRBV7-2 and TRBJ2-6; TRBD1 aligns across 9 bases. The CDR3 has 17 residues. The germline CDR1 and CDR2 sequences are SGHTA and FQGNSA. The CDR3 DNA follows: TGTGCCAGCAGAGTTACAGGGGGCGCGACTGGGGTCAACGTCCTGACTTTA. Translation gives CASRVTGGATGVNVLTL.

About this clonotype itself: A much larger clone is a single base away; this may be a read error. The chain recombines TRBV7-2 with TRBJ1-5; D is uncertain. In germline, CDR1 is SGHTA, CDR2 FQGNSA. The CDR3 covers 15 residues. Trimming took off 1 base at V and 2 bases at J, with 9 bases between the two ends. In DNA, the CDR3 is TGTGCCAGCAGCTTAGAGTGGGCCGGCAATCAGCCCCAGCATTTT. This gives the protein CASSLEWAGNQPQHF.

This clonotype was recorded at least ten times. DNA for the CDR3: TGTGCCACCAGCTCCGGAGGTGAAAAACTGTTTTTT. Translating gives CATSSGGEKLFF. The chain joins TRBV15 to TRBJ1-4; no clear D gene. The CDR3 length is 12 residues. Looked up from germline, CDR1 is LNHNV and CDR2 is YYDKDF (reference sequence). V lost 5 bases, J lost 7 bases, and 8 bases lay in between.

This clonotype was detected many times. CDR3 in amino acids: CASQTVEGSYEQYV. For the CDR3, the DNA is TGTGCCAGCCAGACAGTCGAGGGGTCCTACGAGCAGTACGTC. The V call is TRBV6-2 or TRBV6-3, the J call TRBJ2-7, with D perhaps TRBD1 or TRBD2 (5 bases each). The length of the CDR3 is 14 residues. Between the trimmed V and J ends, which lost 8 bases and 1 base, there was a span of 15 bases. Germline V gene data show CDR1 as MNHEY and CDR2 as SVGEGT.

This clonotype was recorded at least ten times. The gene calls are TRBV12-3 or TRBV12-4 and TRBJ1-1; D is perhaps TRBD1 (5 bases). Trimming left V 10 bases short and J 3 bases short, with 12 bases between. This CDR3 region has 12 residues. As DNA, the CDR3 is TGTGCCAACGCGGAAGGGGACACTGAAGCTTTCTTT. Its translation is CANAEGDTEAFF.

This clonotype occurred many times. The chain links TRBV10-3 to TRBJ1-2, with D tentatively TRBD1 (5 bases). V lost 9 bases and J 4 bases, leaving 24 bases between the germline ends. This CDR3 comprises 16 residues. Germline CDR1 ENHRY, CDR2 SYGVKD. CDR3 in amino acids: CAMGPRSADQIYGYTF. The CDR3 DNA reads TGTGCCATGGGGCCCCGGTCCGCGGACCAAATCTATGGCTACACCTTC.

Of note for this clonotype: A much larger clone differs by one base, so this may be a read error. The chain couples TRBV29-1 to TRBJ2-3, with 7 bases lining up with TRBD1. This CDR3 comprises 14 residues. Germline V CDR1 and CDR2: SQVTM, ANQGSEA. CDR3 amino acids: CSGRDRLSTDTRYF. CDR3 nucleotide sequence: TGCAGCGGTCGGGACAGACTAAGCACAGATACGCGGTATTTT.

This clonotype was counted at least ten times. V and J are TRBV12-3 or TRBV12-4 and TRBJ2-3; 15 nucleotides match TRBD2. V trimming: 6 bases; J trimming: 5 bases; junction bases outside the gene matches: 6. This CDR3 region has 16 residues. Here the CDR3 DNA reads TGTGCCAGCAGCTCAGGACTAGCGGGGGGGCTAGATACGCAGTATTTT. It translates to CASSSGLAGGLDTQYF.

This clonotype was found many times. V and J are TRBV5-6 and TRBJ1-3; weak D call: TRBD1 (5 bases). The CDR3 length is 14 residues. Germline V gives CDR1 SGHDT, CDR2 YYEEEE. Trimming left V 2 bases short and J 9 bases short, with 15 bases between. This CDR3 reads CASSFGGGEGTIYF. As DNA, the CDR3 is TGTGCCAGCAGCTTCGGCGGGGGGGAAGGCACCATATATTTT. Based on the CDR3 plus reference TRBV5-6 and TRBJ1-3, the full variable domain is DAGVTQSPTHLIKTRGQQVTLRCSPKSGHDTVSWYQQALGQGPQFIFQYYEEEERQRGNFPDRFSGHQFPNYSSELNVNALLLGDSALYLCASSFGGGEGTIYFGEGSWLTVV.

This clonotype was seen ten or more times. The chain combines TRBV20-1 with TRBJ1-2, with D maybe TRBD1 (5 bases). CDR3 size: 12 residues. Trimming took 5 bases from V and 9 from J, leaving 16 bases between them. Germline V gene sequence: CDR1 DFQATT, CDR2 SNEGSKA (reference sequence). The CDR3 loop is CSAGAGAKSYTF. The CDR3 DNA is TGCAGTGCTGGCGCCGGGGCGAAGAGCTACACCTTC.

Many counts were recorded for this clonotype. The V and J genes are TRBV3-1 and TRBJ1-5; D perhaps matches TRBD1 (6 bases). Germline loops: CDR1 LGHDT, CDR2 YNNKEL (reference sequence). V was clipped by 0 bases and J by 3 bases, with 9 bases between them. CDR3 size: 15 residues. The CDR3 coding sequence is TGTGCCAGCAGCCAAGATAGGGGGAACAATCAGCCCCAGCATTTT. Translating gives CASSQDRGNNQPQHF.

This clonotype showed up just a few times. The chain carries TRBV19 and TRBJ1-1; perhaps TRBD1 as D (6 bases). CDR1 is LNHDA, CDR2 SQIVND, per germline (reference sequence). The V and J ends lost 3 bases and 6 bases respectively, with 14 bases between them. The CDR3 runs to 14 residues. The CDR3 nucleotides are TGTGCCAGTAGTATTAGGGGGTTTCCTGCTGAAGCTTTCTTT. It is translated as CASSIRGFPAEAFF. The entire variable domain, with the rest obtained from reference TRBV19 and TRBJ1-1, is as follows: DGGITQSPKYLFRKEGQNVTLSCEQNLNHDAMYWYRQDPGQGLRLIYYSQIVNDFQKGDIAEGYSVSREKKESFPLTVTSAQKNPTAFYLCASSIRGFPAEAFFGQGTRLTVV.

This clonotype was seen repeatedly, ten times or more. In nucleotides, the CDR3 is TGCGCCAGCAGCAAAGGGGATGCGAGCGAAAAACTGTTTTTT. Translated: CASSKGDASEKLFF. The chain links TRBV5-1 to TRBJ1-4; tentative D call: TRBD1 (5 bases). The V gene's germline CDR1 is SGHRS and CDR2 YFSETQ. This CDR3 is built from 14 residues. V was pared by 4 bases and J by 8 bases, with 15 bases between.

This clonotype was counted once. The rearrangement uses TRBV5-1 and TRBJ2-1; 10 bases agree with TRBD2. The CDR3 sequence is 15 residues long. J was trimmed by 5 bases and V by 3 bases; bases with no gene match: 5. CDR1 and CDR2 (germline): SGHRS, YFSETQ. The CDR3 protein is CASSYILAGDNEQFF. As DNA, the CDR3 is TGCGCCAGCAGCTATATCCTAGCGGGAGACAATGAGCAGTTCTTC.

This clonotype was detected ten times or more. The gene calls are TRBV7-2 and TRBJ1-1, with D unclear. The V and J ends lost 5 bases and 3 bases respectively, with 19 bases between them. Germline-derived CDR1 and CDR2 are SGHTA and FQGNSA. This CDR3 spans 16 amino acids. CDR3 in DNA: TGTGCCAGCAGCCCCGACCTCCTAAGAAGTTACACTGAAGCTTTCTTT. Its protein product is CASSPDLLRSYTEAFF.